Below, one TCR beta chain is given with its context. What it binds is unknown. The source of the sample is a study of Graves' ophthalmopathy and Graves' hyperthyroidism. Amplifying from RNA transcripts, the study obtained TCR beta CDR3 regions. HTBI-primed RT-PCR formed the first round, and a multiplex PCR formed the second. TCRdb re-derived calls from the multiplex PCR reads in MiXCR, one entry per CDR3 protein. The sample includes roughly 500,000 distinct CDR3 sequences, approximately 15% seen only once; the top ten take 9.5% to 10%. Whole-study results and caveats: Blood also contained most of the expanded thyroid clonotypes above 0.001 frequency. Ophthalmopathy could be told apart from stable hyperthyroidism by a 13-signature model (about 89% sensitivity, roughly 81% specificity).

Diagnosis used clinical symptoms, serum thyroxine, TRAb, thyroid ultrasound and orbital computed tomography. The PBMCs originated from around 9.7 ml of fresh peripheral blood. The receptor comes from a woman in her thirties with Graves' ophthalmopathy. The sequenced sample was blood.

The CDR3 DNA reads as TGTGCCAGCAGCCAAAATTTGCGCACTGAAGCTTTCTTT. Protein product: CASSQNLRTEAFF. The chain uses TRBV14 and TRBJ1-1; D not certain. The CDR3 runs 13 residues. Germline CDR1 is SGHDN and CDR2 is FVKESK. V was trimmed by 2 bases and J by 4 bases, leaving 8 bases between them.